A single T cell receptor (beta chain) is shown here with its context. The antigen is undetermined. The CDR3 spans 15 residues. Germline CDR1 is SGHRS and CDR2 is YFSETQ. Total RNA, at least 6 micrograms per sample, was extracted from PBMCs. PCR was performed a second time for 7 to 11 cycles using a sample-barcoded 5' primer and a J-beta primer mix. TCRdb reanalysed the 5' RACE reads using MiXCR and keeps one entry per CDR3 protein. The sample has roughly 2 million distinct CDR3 sequences, around half seen once; the top ten hold around 2.1%. The data belong to a study of blood T cells in healthy people across ages. Whole-study findings and limits: Among long-lived donors, naive CD4+ cells were more numerous and diversity higher than in aged donors. Shifts in expanded clonotypes may have been confounded by donor CMV status, which was unknown. Older individuals had lower TCR beta diversity per million T cells (the decline was roughly linear).

The TCR originated in a middle-aged woman in good health. The specimen sequenced was blood. The chain recombines TRBV5-1 with TRBJ2-7; D gene unclear. TRBJ2-5 explains the end of the DNA better; the J call may be wrong. This CDR3 is CASSLEKGSQETQYF. The CDR3 bases are TGCGCCAGCAGCTTGGAAAAGGGATCCCAAGAGACCCAGTACTTC.